This T cell receptor beta chain was found in a study of PD-1 blockade in classical Hodgkin lymphoma. Study results and limitations: Some patients began nivolumab under 1 year after ASCT. These patients were excluded from later analyses. For complete responders, baseline diversity was comparable to that of newly diagnosed patients.

Method: immunoSEQ multiplex PCR; TCRdb's copy keeps in-frame clones and lacks some. The table has about 41,000 clones, 76% seen once; the top ten hold 20% to 25%. Every patient experienced relapse after autologous stem cell transplantation, and brentuximab vedotin exposure varied. Each best response was a complete response, a partial response or progressive disease. Of note for this clone: What it binds is not known.

The V end lost 2 bases, the J end lost 1 base, and 6 bases lay between the germline ends. The CDR3 loop spans 13 amino acids. Germline V CDR1 and CDR2: SGHDT, YYEEEE. The V gene is TRBV5-6, the J gene TRBJ1-1; D unresolved. The specimen comprised peripheral blood mononuclear cells (PBMCs), sampled at baseline. This TCR derives from a human donor with classical Hodgkin lymphoma. CDR3: CASSLNWNTEAFF. CDR3 nucleotides: TGTGCCAGCAGCTTAAACTGGAACACTGAAGCTTTCTTT.